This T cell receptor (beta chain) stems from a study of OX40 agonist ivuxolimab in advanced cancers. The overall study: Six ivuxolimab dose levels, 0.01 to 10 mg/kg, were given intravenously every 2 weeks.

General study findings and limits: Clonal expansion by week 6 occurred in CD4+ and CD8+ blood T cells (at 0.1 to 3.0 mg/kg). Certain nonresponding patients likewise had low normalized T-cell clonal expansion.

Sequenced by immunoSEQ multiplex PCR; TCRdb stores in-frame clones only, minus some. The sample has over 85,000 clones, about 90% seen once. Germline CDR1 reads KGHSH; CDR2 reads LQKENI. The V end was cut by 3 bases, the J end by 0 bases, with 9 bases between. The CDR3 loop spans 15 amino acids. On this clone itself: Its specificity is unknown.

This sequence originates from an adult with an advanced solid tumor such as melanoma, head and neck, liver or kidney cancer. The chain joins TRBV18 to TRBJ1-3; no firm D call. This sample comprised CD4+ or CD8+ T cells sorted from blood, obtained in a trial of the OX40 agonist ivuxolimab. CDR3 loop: CASSPNLASGNTIYF. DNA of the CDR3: TGTGCCAGCTCACCGAATCTTGCCTCTGGAAACACCATATATTTT.